These 25 T cell receptor beta chains originate from one sample sequenced in a study of T-cell reconstitution after alpha-beta-depleted transplantation in children. Unique molecular identifiers featured in how the TCRbeta library was prepared. Via MiXCR, TCRdb re-called the PCR reads, giving one row per CDR3 protein. This repertoire shows around 270,000 distinct CDR3 sequences, over 9% found once; its top ten account for over 6%. The source was PBMCs, collected before TCRalphabeta/CD19-depleted stem cell transplant. The receptors were gathered from a boy younger than two with acute myeloid leukemia, due to receive a stem cell transplant.

This clonotype has a count of ten or more. CDR3 residues: CASRVGNSYNEQFF. CDR3 bases: TGTGCCAGCAGAGTTGGGAATTCCTACAATGAGCAGTTCTTC. The rearrangement links TRBV28 to TRBJ2-1; D unresolved. CDR3 size: 14 residues. The V end lost 6 bases, the J end lost 1 base, and 10 bases lay between the germline ends. Per germline, CDR1 MDHEN and CDR2 SYDVKM.

This clonotype was found a few times. The CDR3 DNA reads as TGCAGTGCTAGTGGACTGACAGGGGGCTTCTACGAGCAGTACTTC. Translated: CSASGLTGGFYEQYF. This sequence joins TRBV20-1 and TRBJ2-7; 10 nucleotides line up with TRBD1. The junction had 8 bases not matched to a gene; V was cut back by 3 bases and J by 3 bases. Looked up from germline, CDR1 is DFQATT and CDR2 is SNEGSKA (reference sequence). The CDR3 totals 15 residues.

In the case of this clonotype: This may come from a read error, since a much larger clone is one base off. This chain links TRBV9 with TRBJ2-1; TRBD2 agrees at 9 bases. This CDR3 contains 17 residues. The germline V gene encodes CDR1 SGDLS and CDR2 YYNGEE. CDR3 bases: TGTGCCAGCAGCTTCAGTAGCGGGAGCGGCGCCTACAATGACCAGTTCTTC. This gives the protein CASSFSSGSGAYNDQFF. Filled out from reference TRBV9 and TRBJ2-1, the complete variable domain reads DSGVTQTPKHLITATGQRVTLRCSPRSGDLSVYWYQQSLDQGLQFLIQYYNGEERAKGNILERFSAQQFPDLHSELNLSSLELGDSALYFCASSFSSGSGAYNDQFFGPGTRLTVL.

This clonotype was seen many times. This chain joins TRBV6-2 or TRBV6-3 and TRBJ2-7; TRBD2 might be the D (6 bases). Germline V gene data show CDR1 as MNHEY and CDR2 as SVGEGT. V dropped 6 bases and J dropped 2 bases, with 14 bases sitting between them. The CDR3 spans 14 residues. The CDR3 coding sequence is TGTGCCAGCAGGAGAAACGGGGGAGCCTACGAGCAGTACTTC. It translates to CASRRNGGAYEQYF.

This clonotype was detected ten times or more. The V call is TRBV20-1, the J call TRBJ2-1; 7 nucleotides line up with TRBD2. This CDR3 has 14 residues. Germline V gene data show CDR1 as DFQATT and CDR2 as SNEGSKA (reference sequence). The ends lost 3 bases at V and 0 bases at J; junction bases unmatched: 2. The CDR3 DNA reads as TGCAGTGCTAGGGAGCGGGGCTCCTACAATGAGCAGTTCTTC. Its protein product is CSARERGSYNEQFF.

This clonotype was counted at least ten times. The J gene is TRBJ1-1, the V gene TRBV19; D not certain. V lost 4 bases to trimming and J lost 1 base, with 13 bases between them. Germline CDR1 is LNHDA and CDR2 is SQIVND (reference sequence). The CDR3 sequence is 15 residues long. CDR3 nucleotides: TGTGCCAGTAGTAGTCGGCTGATGGGGAACACTGAAGCTTTCTTT. Its protein product is CASSSRLMGNTEAFF.

The table lists this clonotype with many counts. For the CDR3, the DNA is TGTGCCAGCAGCGCCGGGGACAGGGGGCTAAACATTCAGTACTTC. It encodes CASSAGDRGLNIQYF. The chain has TRBV9 and TRBJ2-4; 12 nucleotides agree with TRBD1. Germline V gene data show CDR1 as SGDLS and CDR2 as YYNGEE. This CDR3 is built from 15 residues. V shed 3 bases, J shed 6 bases, and the junction held 4 bases outside the gene matches.

This chain links TRBV7-2 with TRBJ1-6, with D possibly being TRBD1 (6 bases). Germline V gene sequence: CDR1 SGHTA, CDR2 FQGNSA. V lost 1 base and J 6 bases, leaving 10 bases between the germline ends. This CDR3 has 15 residues. The CDR3 spells CASSLGGGFNSPLHF. The CDR3 region has the DNA TGTGCCAGCAGCTTAGGAGGGGGTTTTAATTCACCCCTCCACTTT.

This clonotype was counted at least ten times. This sequence joins TRBV3-1 and TRBJ2-7; D is perhaps TRBD1 (5 bases). The germline CDR1 and CDR2 sequences are LGHDT and YNNKEL (reference sequence). V lost 0 bases, J lost 4 bases, and 13 bases lay in between. The CDR3 runs 15 residues. The CDR3 DNA follows: TGTGCCAGCAGCCAAGATACAGGTTGTGGGTACGAGCAGTACTTC. Translating gives CASSQDTGCGYEQYF.

Many counts were recorded for this clonotype. The chain uses TRBV11-1 and TRBJ2-5; TRBD1 might be the D (5 bases). This CDR3 spans 14 amino acids. Trimming pared 5 bases from V and 5 bases from J, leaving 15 bases between. Germline CDR1 is SGHAT and CDR2 is FQDESV (reference sequence). As DNA, the CDR3 is TGTGCCAGCAGCCCAGCGCAGGGCTGGGAGACCCAGTACTTC. The encoded protein is CASSPAQGWETQYF. Filled out from reference TRBV11-1 and TRBJ2-5, the complete variable domain reads EAEVAQSPRYKITEKSQAVAFWCDPISGHATLYWYRQILGQGPELLVQFQDESVVDDSQLPKDRFSAERLKGVDSTLKIQPAELGDSAMYLCASSPAQGWETQYFGPGTRLLVL.

Many counts were recorded for this clonotype. The chain combines TRBV10-3 with TRBJ2-1; D ambiguous. Trimming pared 6 bases from V and 0 bases from J, leaving 9 bases between. The CDR3 covers 14 residues. The V gene's germline CDR1 is ENHRY and CDR2 SYGVKD. The CDR3 loop reads CAIRPLSSYNEQFF. In DNA form, the CDR3 reads TGTGCCATCAGGCCCCTGAGCTCCTACAATGAGCAGTTCTTC.

The chain uses TRBV25-1 and TRBJ1-1, with no clear D. From germline, CDR1 is MGHDK and CDR2 SYGVNS. CDR3 size: 15 residues. With 3 bases removed from V and 3 bases from J, the gap between germline ends came to 14 bases. DNA for the CDR3: TGTGCCAGCAGTGATCTTGGCAGACTTGACACTGAAGCTTTCTTT. As protein: CASSDLGRLDTEAFF.

This clonotype was recorded a few times. J is TRBJ2-7 and V is TRBV12-3 or TRBV12-4; 7 positions match TRBD1. Trimming cost V 8 bases and J 2 bases; bases outside gene matches: 18. CDR3 length: 17 amino acids. The CDR3 spells CASAPLIPGQIPYEQYF. In nucleotides, the CDR3 is TGTGCCAGCGCTCCCCTAATCCCGGGACAGATTCCCTACGAGCAGTACTTC.

This clonotype has ten or more counts. The CDR3 is CASSWLLGSYEQYF. The CDR3 nucleotides read TGTGCCAGCAGTTGGTTACTAGGGTCCTACGAGCAGTACTTC. The rearrangement uses TRBV12-3 or TRBV12-4 and TRBJ2-7; tentatively, D is TRBD2 (5 bases). V was clipped by 4 bases and J by 1 base, with 11 bases between them. The CDR3 has 14 residues.

This clonotype has ten or more counts. The chain links TRBV5-1 to TRBJ2-4, with D hard to call. The germline gives CDR1 SGHRS, CDR2 YFSETQ. Trimming removed 0 bases from V and 7 bases from J, with 11 bases in between. There are 14 residues in the CDR3. CDR3 coding DNA: TGCGCCAGCAGCTTGGGGCGGTATGGGAACATTCAGTACTTC. Residues: CASSLGRYGNIQYF.

This clonotype was detected ten times or more. The genes are TRBV25-1 and TRBJ2-1; 8 bases fit TRBD1. Trimming took 3 bases from V and 8 from J; bases not matched to a gene: 12. Per the germline V gene, CDR1 is MGHDK and CDR2 is SYGVNS. The CDR3 runs to 16 residues. The CDR3 coding sequence is TGTGCCAGCAGTGAGACATGGGGGACAGGATACCATGAGCAGTTCTTC. It codes for CASSETWGTGYHEQFF.

The chain is built from TRBV29-1 and TRBJ2-2, with 10 bases lining up with TRBD1. Per germline, CDR1 SQVTM and CDR2 ANQGSEA. The CDR3 loop spans 14 amino acids. With V trimmed by 7 bases and J by 4 bases, 6 bases remained unmatched. CDR3 protein: CSAEWTGGTGELFF. CDR3 DNA sequence: TGCAGCGCCGAATGGACAGGGGGCACCGGGGAGCTGTTTTTT.

This clonotype was counted at least ten times. This chain connects TRBV12-3 or TRBV12-4 to TRBJ2-1, with D hard to call. V gave up 7 bases and J gave up 9 bases, with 10 bases separating them. The CDR3 runs to 11 residues. The CDR3 here is CASNIDGEQFF. CDR3 in DNA: TGTGCCAGCAATATCGACGGTGAGCAGTTCTTC.

This clonotype was observed a handful of times. V usage is TRBV20-1 and J usage is TRBJ2-2; D is undetermined. With 6 bases removed from V and 5 bases from J, the gap between germline ends came to 7 bases. Germline V CDR1 and CDR2: DFQATT, SNEGSKA (reference sequence). The CDR3 has 11 residues. The DNA of the CDR3 is TGCAGTGCCCCTCAGACCGGGGAGCTGTTTTTT. This gives the protein CSAPQTGELFF.

There are many counts of this clonotype. The chain links TRBV24-1 to TRBJ2-3, with 9 positions matching TRBD1. V gave up 4 bases and J gave up 3 bases; unmatched junction bases: 13. This CDR3 is built from 18 residues. Germline loops: CDR1 KGHDR, CDR2 SFDVKD. For the CDR3, the DNA is TGTGCCACCAGTGACCGTTCCGGGACAGGGAGGGGAACAGATACGCAGTATTTT. It yields the protein CATSDRSGTGRGTDTQYF.

The V call is TRBV12-3 or TRBV12-4, the J call TRBJ2-1; 9 positions match TRBD2. Trimming removed 7 bases from V and 2 bases from J; junction bases left unmatched: 6. This CDR3 region has 15 residues. CDR3 sequence (DNA): TGTGCCAGCACCTTAGCGGGAGACCCCTACAATGAGCAGTTCTTC. As protein: CASTLAGDPYNEQFF.

Ten or more counts support this clonotype. The chain's CDR3 is CSVENGDREYNEQFF. As DNA, the CDR3 is TGCAGCGTTGAAAACGGGGACAGGGAGTACAATGAGCAGTTCTTC. The genes are TRBV29-1 and TRBJ2-1, with 9 bases aligning to TRBD1. The V gene end was trimmed by 2 bases and the J gene end by 4 bases; junction bases not matched to a gene: 6. Germline CDR1 SQVTM, CDR2 ANQGSEA. The CDR3 is 15 residues long.

In this sample, this clonotype turned up many times. The chain is built from TRBV12-3 or TRBV12-4 and TRBJ2-7; 10 bases fit TRBD2. Trimming removed 5 bases from V and 6 bases from J; junction bases left unmatched: 7. The CDR3 spans 14 residues. The CDR3 bases are TGTGCCAGCAGTGCAGCGGGGGGGTCGGGCGAGCAGTACTTC. It codes for CASSAAGGSGEQYF.

This clonotype was picked up many times. The rearrangement joins TRBV7-3 to TRBJ2-6, with 9 bases identical to TRBD1. This CDR3 comprises 19 residues. Germline assignment: CDR1 SGHTA and CDR2 FQGTGA. After removal of 3 bases from V and 0 bases from J, the junction contained 9 bases not matched to a gene. This CDR3 is CASSFPGQGPSSGANVLTF. The CDR3 region has the DNA TGTGCCAGCAGCTTTCCGGGACAGGGCCCCTCCTCTGGGGCCAACGTCCTGACTTTC.

This clonotype has a count of ten or more. The chain couples TRBV5-1 to TRBJ2-7; TRBD2 is a possible D gene (6 bases). The V gene's germline CDR1 is SGHRS and CDR2 YFSETQ. Trimming removed 4 bases from V and 5 bases from J, with 10 bases in between. The CDR3 has 12 amino acids. For the CDR3, the DNA is TGCGCCAGCAGCCTTGGAGGGCACGAGCAGTACTTC. Amino acid sequence: CASSLGGHEQYF.